Each of the 31 T cell receptor beta chains below was sequenced from the same sample in a study of blood T cell repertoires in COVID-19. Sequenced by immunoSEQ multiplex PCR; TCRdb stores in-frame clones only, minus some. Of approximately 260,000 clones in the sample, approximately 79% were seen once. The sequenced sample consisted of peripheral blood. The origin of the receptors is a woman aged 40 to 50 with active or convalescent COVID-19.

Of note for this clone: Other DNA sequences in this specimen translate into the identical CDR3. This chain connects TRBV11-2 to TRBJ1-1; maybe TRBD1 (6 bases). Germline V lookup: CDR1 SGHAT, CDR2 FQNNGV. V was clipped by 1 base and J by 0 bases, with 9 bases between them. The CDR3 spans 15 residues. The DNA for the CDR3 is TGTGCCAGCAGCTTAGTAGGGGGTATGAACACTGAAGCTTTCTTT. This sequence encodes CASSLVGGMNTEAFF.

The rearrangement uses TRBV5-1 and TRBJ2-1; D not resolved. This CDR3 is 15 amino acids long. V was shortened by 4 bases and J by 0 bases, with 11 bases between the two germline ends. Germline CDR1 and CDR2: SGHRS and YFSETQ. The chain's CDR3 is CASSPSYSSYNEQFF. The DNA for the CDR3 is TGCGCCAGCAGCCCTTCTTACTCCTCCTACAATGAGCAGTTCTTC.

The chain is built from TRBV19 and TRBJ1-5; the match to TRBD1 covers 7 bases. V trimming: 8 bases; J trimming: 4 bases; junction bases outside the gene matches: 8. There are 14 residues in the CDR3. Germline values: CDR1 LNHDA, CDR2 SQIVND (reference sequence). The CDR3 is CASSADRKNQPQHF. The CDR3, as DNA: TGTGCCAGTTCTGCGGACAGGAAGAATCAGCCCCAGCATTTT.

This chain uses TRBV3-1 (or the pseudogene TRBV3-2) with TRBJ2-7, with TRBD1 matching over 9 bases. CDR3 length equals 15 residues. The ends lost 3 bases at V and 5 bases at J; junction bases unmatched: 8. The germline V gene encodes CDR1 LGHDT and CDR2 YNNKEL (reference sequence). As DNA, the CDR3 is TGTGCCAGCAGCCAGACCGGGACAGGGCTGGACGAGCAGTACGTC. As protein: CASSQTGTGLDEQYV.

This chain joins TRBV15 and TRBJ1-2, with 7 bases that match TRBD1. V was clipped by 1 base and J by 7 bases; unmatched bases: 9. Germline CDR1 and CDR2: LNHNV and YYDKDF (reference sequence). This CDR3 spans 15 amino acids. CDR3 amino acids: CATSRATGVISGYTF. The CDR3 DNA sequence: TGTGCCACCAGCAGAGCCACAGGGGTAATAAGTGGCTACACCTTC.

The chain recombines TRBV28 with TRBJ2-5, with TRBD2 matching 8 bases. J gave up 2 bases and V 6 bases, and 11 bases lay outside the gene matches. Germline lookup yields CDR1 MDHEN and CDR2 SYDVKM. The CDR3 runs to 16 residues. The CDR3 DNA follows: TGTGCCAGCAGCCAGGCCCAGCGGGGGATACAAGAGACCCAGTACTTC. Protein product: CASSQAQRGIQETQYF.

Points on this clone: A read error may account for a junction end that differs from germline. This chain links TRBV19 with TRBJ1-1; no clear D gene. The CDR3 is 12 amino acids. CDR1 and CDR2 from the germline V gene are LNHDA and SQIVND (reference sequence). The CDR3 bases are TGTGCCAGTAACTCCTTGAATACTGAAGCTTTCTTT. Amino acid sequence: CASNSLNTEAFF.

The rearrangement uses TRBV9 and TRBJ1-4; the D gene is possibly TRBD1 (6 bases). CDR1 SGDLS and CDR2 YYNGEE come from the germline V gene. The CDR3 has 15 amino acids. Between the trimmed V and J ends, which lost 1 base and 6 bases, there was a span of 13 bases. CDR3 in DNA: TGTGCCAGCAGCGTATCAGGGGCCCTAGATGAAAAACTGTTTTTT. Translated, it gives CASSVSGALDEKLFF.

The CDR3 bases are TGCGCCAGCACCTCCAGCGGGGGGCCTCAGAGCCAGTACTTC. This sequence encodes CASTSSGGPQSQYF. The chain is built from TRBV5-1 and TRBJ2-5, with TRBD2 matching over 9 bases. This CDR3 region has 14 residues. Germline lookup yields CDR1 SGHRS and CDR2 YFSETQ. The junction had 13 bases not matched to a gene; V was cut back by 6 bases and J by 10 bases. Full variable domain (missing parts from reference TRBV5-1 and TRBJ2-5): KAGVTQTPRYLIKTRGQQVTLSCSPISGHRSVSWYQQTPGQGLQFLFEYFSETQRNKGNFPGRFSGRQFSNSRSEMNVSTLELGDSALYLCASTSSGGPQSQYFGPGTRLLVL.

The chain uses TRBV7-2 and TRBJ1-2; 7 bases line up with TRBD1. CDR3 length: 14 residues. Germline CDR1 and CDR2: SGHTA and FQGNSA. Trimming took 5 bases from V and 9 from J; bases not matched to a gene: 12. The CDR3 nucleotides read TGTGCCAGCAGCGTAGGAGGGACAGTGAAGAGCTACACCTTC. It specifies CASSVGGTVKSYTF.

This clone was seen only a few times. J is TRBJ2-1 and V is TRBV27; 12 bases agree with TRBD2. This CDR3 region has 14 residues. Germline V gene lookup returns CDR1 MNHEY and CDR2 SMNVEV (reference sequence). V lost 3 bases to trimming and J lost 9 bases; unmatched junction nucleotides: 3. The chain's CDR3 is CASSFRGLAGEQFF. The CDR3 DNA reads as TGTGCCAGCAGTTTCCGGGGACTAGCGGGTGAGCAGTTCTTC.

V usage is TRBV7-9 and J usage is TRBJ2-3; the match to TRBD1 covers 9 bases. The germline V gene has CDR1 SEHNR and CDR2 FQNEAQ (reference sequence). Trimming cost V 5 bases and J 3 bases; bases outside gene matches: 6. The CDR3 extends over 15 amino acids. The CDR3 sequence: CASSITGTGTDTQYF. Here the CDR3 DNA reads TGTGCCAGCAGCATTACTGGGACAGGGACAGATACGCAGTATTTT.

This chain uses TRBV5-1 with TRBJ2-7; 7 bases line up with TRBD1. V was pared by 0 bases and J by 0 bases, with 3 bases of the junction left unmatched. This CDR3 is 15 amino acids long. CDR1 and CDR2 from the germline V gene are SGHRS and YFSETQ. CDR3 protein: CASSLGDSTSYEQYV. The DNA for the CDR3 is TGCGCCAGCAGCTTGGGGGACAGTACCTCCTACGAGCAGTACGTC.

V and J are TRBV10-1 and TRBJ1-1; D uncertain. The CDR3 is made up of 18 amino acids. CDR1 is WNHNN, CDR2 SYGVQD, per germline (reference sequence). Deletions cut 0 bases from V and 0 bases from J, with 17 bases between. CDR3 in DNA: TGCGCCAGCAGTGAGTCGACGGAGCCCCTGACGATGAACACTGAAGCTTTCTTT. Its protein product is CASSESTEPLTMNTEAFF.

The chain carries TRBV11-3 and TRBJ2-3, with TRBD1 matching over 7 bases. Germline CDR1 SGHNT, CDR2 YENEEA. The CDR3 is made up of 15 amino acids. The trim removed 5 bases at V and 2 bases at J, leaving 7 bases unmatched. The CDR3 loop reads CASSTRTGNTDTQYF. The CDR3, as DNA: TGTGCCAGCAGCACCCGGACAGGAAACACAGATACGCAGTATTTT.

In this sample, this clone turned up a few times. The rearrangement joins TRBV2 to TRBJ2-2, with TRBD2 matching 7 bases. V was clipped by 0 bases and J by 5 bases; unmatched bases: 3. Germline CDR1 SNHLY, CDR2 FYNNEI. The CDR3 is 15 amino acids. The CDR3 reads CASSEATGRTGELFF. For the CDR3, the DNA is TGTGCCAGCAGTGAAGCGACCGGGAGGACCGGGGAGCTGTTTTTT.

The chain recombines TRBV19 with TRBJ1-3; no clear D. Trimming shortened V by 7 bases and J by 0 bases, and 16 bases separated the two germline ends. This CDR3 region has 16 residues. From germline, CDR1 is LNHDA and CDR2 SQIVND (reference sequence). CDR3 loop: CASIREGSFSGNTIYF. The CDR3 region has the DNA TGTGCCAGTATAAGGGAGGGCAGCTTCTCTGGAAACACCATATATTTT.

CDR3 DNA sequence: TGTGCCAGTAGCACACATTCAACTAATGAAAAACTGTTTTTT. Its translation: CASSTHSTNEKLFF. The chain combines TRBV19 with TRBJ1-4; D is unclear. Trimming removed 6 bases at V and 0 bases at J, with 8 bases between. Per germline, CDR1 LNHDA and CDR2 SQIVND (reference sequence). The CDR3 has 14 residues.

The chain links TRBV5-1 to TRBJ2-3, with D unresolved. From germline, CDR1 is SGHRS and CDR2 YFSETQ. The CDR3 spans 13 residues. V was shortened by 4 bases and J by 4 bases, with 10 bases between the two germline ends. CDR3 loop: CASSPLNSDTQYF. CDR3 DNA sequence: TGCGCCAGCAGCCCTTTAAATTCAGATACGCAGTATTTT.

The chain recombines TRBV3-1 (or the pseudogene TRBV3-2) with TRBJ1-3, with 9 bases fitting TRBD1. Per the germline V gene, CDR1 is LGHDT and CDR2 is YNNKEL (reference sequence). The CDR3 is made up of 16 amino acids. With 6 bases clipped from V and 8 bases from J, the junction kept 14 bases outside the gene matches. CDR3 protein: CASRQSTGGRRDTIYF. Written as DNA, the CDR3 is TGTGCCAGCAGGCAATCAACAGGGGGCCGCCGAGACACCATATATTTT.

The J gene is TRBJ1-1, the V gene TRBV5-6; the match to TRBD1 covers 7 bases. The CDR3 totals 16 residues. V dropped 1 base and J dropped 0; count of bases not matched to a gene: 6. Germline loops: CDR1 SGHDT, CDR2 YYEEEE. In DNA form, the CDR3 reads TGTGCCAGCAGCTTGTGGAGGGGGCGGGTGAACACTGAAGCTTTCTTT. It is translated as CASSLWRGRVNTEAFF.

The chain employs TRBV23-1 and TRBJ1-4, with 8 bases fitting TRBD1. TRBV23-1 is an ORF; its function is uncertain. The CDR3 has 15 residues. V trimming: 3 bases; J trimming: 8 bases; junction bases outside the gene matches: 8. Written as DNA, the CDR3 is TGCGCCAGCAGTCAGGTGACAGGGGAGGGCGAAAAACTGTTTTTT. Translation gives CASSQVTGEGEKLFF.

This clone was seen a single time. The chain carries TRBV6-1 and TRBJ1-5; D is undetermined. The V gene lost 1 base and the J gene lost 6 bases, with 13 bases spanning the gap. Looked up from germline, CDR1 is MNHNS and CDR2 is SASEGT. The CDR3 length is 15 residues. Written as DNA, the CDR3 is TGTGCCAGCAGTGAAGTAAGAGGGTGGGGTCAGCCCCAGCATTTT. Protein: CASSEVRGWGQPQHF.

The chain joins TRBV2 to TRBJ1-1; maybe TRBD1 (5 bases). Germline V CDR1 and CDR2: SNHLY, FYNNEI. There are 12 residues in the CDR3. Trimming took off 8 bases at V and 5 bases at J, with 12 bases between the two ends. The CDR3, as DNA: TGTGCCAGCTCTGGGGGGAGTACTGAAGCTTTCTTT. This sequence encodes CASSGGSTEAFF.

This clone was picked up one time. The rearrangement uses TRBV24-1 and TRBJ2-5; 7 bases match TRBD2. This CDR3 is 14 amino acids long. Unmatched junction bases numbered 6, after V lost 5 bases and J lost 4 bases. Germline V gives CDR1 KGHDR, CDR2 SFDVKD. The CDR3 DNA reads as TGTGCCACCAGTGGTCCCCTAGCGGTAGAGACCCAGTACTTC. This translates into CATSGPLAVETQYF.

The genes are TRBV6-6 and TRBJ1-2; D call uncertain. The CDR3 contains 14 residues. Deletions cut 6 bases from V and 7 bases from J, with 18 bases between. Germline V gives CDR1 MNHNY, CDR2 SVGAGI (reference sequence). The CDR3 region has the DNA TGTGCCAGCAGCGAGACCCCGGACTCGGGTGGCTACACCTTC. This gives the protein CASSETPDSGGYTF.

The DNA for the CDR3 is TGTGCCAGCAGCTTAGGCGGTAACTATGGCTACACCTTC. Translation gives CASSLGGNYGYTF. V usage is TRBV7-8 and J usage is TRBJ1-2; no clear D gene. V lost 1 base and J lost 1, with 4 bases in between. CDR3 length equals 13 residues. CDR1 and CDR2 (germline): SGHVS, FQNEAQ.

The chain combines TRBV19 with TRBJ1-3; no definite D call. Trimming took off 3 bases at V and 8 bases at J, with 14 bases between the two ends. CDR1 is LNHDA, CDR2 SQIVND, per germline (reference sequence). The CDR3 spans 14 residues. CDR3 loop: CASSIPGAGDTIYF. CDR3 nucleotide sequence: TGTGCCAGTAGTATTCCGGGCGCCGGGGACACCATATATTTT.

This chain links TRBV5-1 with TRBJ1-1, with 8 bases lining up with TRBD1. J gave up 3 bases and V 2 bases, and 3 bases lay outside the gene matches. The CDR3 runs 14 residues. Germline V gene data show CDR1 as SGHRS and CDR2 as YFSETQ. The DNA for the CDR3 is TGCGCCAGCAGCTTTCAGGGGGCGGACACTGAAGCTTTCTTT. Protein sequence: CASSFQGADTEAFF.

Only a few counts were recorded for this clone. The chain recombines TRBV11-3 with TRBJ2-7; perhaps TRBD2 as D (5 bases). The CDR3 runs 15 residues. Deletions cut 4 bases from V and 4 bases from J, with 17 bases between. Germline-derived CDR1 and CDR2 are SGHNT and YENEEA. The CDR3 loop reads CASSYGGGYSYEQYF. The CDR3 bases are TGTGCCAGCAGCTATGGCGGCGGGTATTCGTACGAGCAGTACTTC.

The chain has TRBV2 and TRBJ2-3; D possibly corresponds to TRBD1 (6 bases). Germline V gene data show CDR1 as SNHLY and CDR2 as FYNNEI. This CDR3 contains 14 residues. Trimming pared 6 bases from V and 4 bases from J, leaving 14 bases between. CDR3 sequence: CASRGAGFADTQYF. DNA of the CDR3: TGTGCCAGCAGGGGGGCAGGATTTGCAGATACGCAGTATTTT.